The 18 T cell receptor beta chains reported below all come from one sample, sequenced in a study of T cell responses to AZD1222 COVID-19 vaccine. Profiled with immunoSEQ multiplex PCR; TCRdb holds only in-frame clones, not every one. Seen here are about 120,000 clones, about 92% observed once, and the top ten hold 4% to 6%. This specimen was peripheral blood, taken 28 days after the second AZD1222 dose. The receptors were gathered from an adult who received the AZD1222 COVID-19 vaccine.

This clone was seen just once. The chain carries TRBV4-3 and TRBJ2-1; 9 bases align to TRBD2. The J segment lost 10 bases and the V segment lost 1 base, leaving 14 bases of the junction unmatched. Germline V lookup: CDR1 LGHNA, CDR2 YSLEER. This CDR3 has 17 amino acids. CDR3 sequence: CASSQAGRGRATGEQFF. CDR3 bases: TGCGCCAGCAGCCAAGCCGGACGCGGGAGGGCCACTGGCGAGCAGTTCTTC.

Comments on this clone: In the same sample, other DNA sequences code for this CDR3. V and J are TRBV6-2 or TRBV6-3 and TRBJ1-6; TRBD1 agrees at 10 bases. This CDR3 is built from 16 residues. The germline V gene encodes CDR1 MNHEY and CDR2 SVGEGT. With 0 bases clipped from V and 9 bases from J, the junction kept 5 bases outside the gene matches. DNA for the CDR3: TGTGCCAGCAGTTACTCGACAGGGGGCTTAGGTTCACCCCTCCACTTT. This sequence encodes CASSYSTGGLGSPLHF.

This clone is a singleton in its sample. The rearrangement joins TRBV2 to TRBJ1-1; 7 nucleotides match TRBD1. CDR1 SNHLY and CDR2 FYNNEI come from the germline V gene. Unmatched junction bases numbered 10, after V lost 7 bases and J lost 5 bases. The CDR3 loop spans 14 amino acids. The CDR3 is CASIEQGLATEAFF. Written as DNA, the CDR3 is TGTGCCAGCATCGAACAGGGGCTAGCTACTGAAGCTTTCTTT.

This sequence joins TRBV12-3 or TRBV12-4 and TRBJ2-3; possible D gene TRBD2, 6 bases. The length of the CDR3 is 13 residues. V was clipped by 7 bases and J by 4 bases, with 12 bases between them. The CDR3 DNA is TGTGCCAGCACCCCCGGGGGTCCAGATACGCAGTATTTT. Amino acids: CASTPGGPDTQYF.

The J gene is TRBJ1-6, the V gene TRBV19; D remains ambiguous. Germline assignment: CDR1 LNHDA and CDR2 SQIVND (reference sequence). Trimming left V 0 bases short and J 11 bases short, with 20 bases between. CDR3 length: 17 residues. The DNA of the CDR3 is TGTGCCAGTAGTATAGATTCCCCCGGAGGAGCTGGGACACCCCTCCACTTT. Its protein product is CASSIDSPGGAGTPLHF.

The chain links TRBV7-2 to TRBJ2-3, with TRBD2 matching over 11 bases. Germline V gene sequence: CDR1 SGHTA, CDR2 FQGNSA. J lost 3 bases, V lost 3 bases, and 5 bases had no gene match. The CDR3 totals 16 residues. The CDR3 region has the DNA TGTGCCAGCAGCTTCCTTCCTAGCGGGAGGACAGATACGCAGTATTTT. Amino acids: CASSFLPSGRTDTQYF.

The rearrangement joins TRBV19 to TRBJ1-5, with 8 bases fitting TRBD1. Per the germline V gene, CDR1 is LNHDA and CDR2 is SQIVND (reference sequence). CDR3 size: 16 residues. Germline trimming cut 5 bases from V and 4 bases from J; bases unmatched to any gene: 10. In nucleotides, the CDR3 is TGTGCCAGTAGTGCCTCCTGGACAGGGCCGAATCAGCCCCAGCATTTT. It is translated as CASSASWTGPNQPQHF. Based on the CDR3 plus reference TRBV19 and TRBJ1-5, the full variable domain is DGGITQSPKYLFRKEGQNVTLSCEQNLNHDAMYWYRQDPGQGLRLIYYSQIVNDFQKGDIAEGYSVSREKKESFPLTVTSAQKNPTAFYLCASSASWTGPNQPQHFGDGTRLSIL.

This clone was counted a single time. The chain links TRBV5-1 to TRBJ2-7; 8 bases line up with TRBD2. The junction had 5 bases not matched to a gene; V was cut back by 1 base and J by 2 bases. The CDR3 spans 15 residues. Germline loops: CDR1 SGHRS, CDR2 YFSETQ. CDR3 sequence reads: CASSLQRGTPYEQYF. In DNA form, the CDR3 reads TGCGCCAGCAGCTTGCAGCGGGGGACACCCTACGAGCAGTACTTC.

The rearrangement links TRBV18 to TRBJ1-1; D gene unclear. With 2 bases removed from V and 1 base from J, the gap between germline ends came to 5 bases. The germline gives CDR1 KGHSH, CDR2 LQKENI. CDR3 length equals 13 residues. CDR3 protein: CASSPETNTEAFF. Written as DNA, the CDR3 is TGTGCCAGCTCACCAGAAACGAACACTGAAGCTTTCTTT.

CDR3 loop: CASSLSPRLAGETQYF. In DNA form, the CDR3 reads TGTGCCAGCAGCTTAAGTCCCCGACTAGCGGGAGAGACCCAGTACTTC. J is TRBJ2-5 and V is TRBV7-3, with TRBD2 matching 10 bases. The germline gives CDR1 SGHTA, CDR2 FQGTGA. The CDR3 is 16 residues long. The ends lost 1 base at V and 4 bases at J; junction bases unmatched: 6.

The CDR3 protein is CASSIGEIINQPQHF. CDR3 nucleotides: TGTGCCAGTAGTATCGGGGAGATAATAAATCAGCCCCAGCATTTT. This chain connects TRBV19 to TRBJ1-5; D gene ambiguous. The germline V gene encodes CDR1 LNHDA and CDR2 SQIVND (reference sequence). The CDR3 spans 15 residues. The V end was cut by 3 bases, the J end by 4 bases, with 13 bases between.

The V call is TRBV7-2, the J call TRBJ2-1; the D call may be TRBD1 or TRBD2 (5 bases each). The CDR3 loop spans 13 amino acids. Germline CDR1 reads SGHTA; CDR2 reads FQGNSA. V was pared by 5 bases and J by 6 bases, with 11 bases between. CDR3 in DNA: TGTGCCAGCAGCCGGGACCCTTCCAATGAGCAGTTCTTC. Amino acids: CASSRDPSNEQFF.

The CDR3 sequence: CASSPRVLLADRDSLSNQPQHF. The CDR3 DNA is TGTGCCAGTAGTCCCCGCGTTCTCCTAGCGGACAGGGACAGCCTCAGCAATCAGCCCCAGCATTTT. The chain uses TRBV19 and TRBJ1-5; 8 bases match TRBD1. V lost 5 bases to trimming and J lost 1 base; unmatched junction nucleotides: 25. The CDR3 runs to 22 residues. Germline values: CDR1 LNHDA, CDR2 SQIVND (reference sequence).

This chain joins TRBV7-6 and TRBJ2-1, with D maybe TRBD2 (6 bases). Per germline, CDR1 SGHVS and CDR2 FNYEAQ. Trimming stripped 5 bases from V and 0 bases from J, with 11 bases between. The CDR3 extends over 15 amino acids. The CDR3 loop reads CASSRDSSSYNEQFF. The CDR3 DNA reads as TGTGCCAGCAGCCGGGACTCCAGCTCCTACAATGAGCAGTTCTTC.

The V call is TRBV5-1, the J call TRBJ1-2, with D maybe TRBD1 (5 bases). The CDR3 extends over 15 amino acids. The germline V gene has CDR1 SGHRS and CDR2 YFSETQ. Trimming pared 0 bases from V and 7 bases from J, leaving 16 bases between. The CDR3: CASSLEGVRAGGYTF. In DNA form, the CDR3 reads TGCGCCAGCAGCTTGGAAGGGGTTCGTGCGGGTGGCTACACCTTC.

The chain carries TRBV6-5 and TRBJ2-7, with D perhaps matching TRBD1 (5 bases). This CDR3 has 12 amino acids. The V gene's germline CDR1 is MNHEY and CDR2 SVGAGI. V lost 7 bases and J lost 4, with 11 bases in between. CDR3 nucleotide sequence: TGTGCCAGCACGGTAGGGGTTTACGAGCAGTACTTC. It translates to CASTVGVYEQYF.

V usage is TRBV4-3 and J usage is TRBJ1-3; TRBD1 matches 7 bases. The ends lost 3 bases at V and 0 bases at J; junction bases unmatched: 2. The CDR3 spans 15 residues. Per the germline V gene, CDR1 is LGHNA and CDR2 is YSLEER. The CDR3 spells CASSQTGSSGNTIYF. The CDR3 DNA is TGCGCCAGCAGCCAGACAGGGAGCTCTGGAAACACCATATATTTT.

The DNA for the CDR3 is TGCGCCAGCAGCTTGGGAAGGGGAATGCGCTCCTACGAGCAGTACTTC. This gives the protein CASSLGRGMRSYEQYF. The chain carries TRBV5-1 and TRBJ2-7; D possibly corresponds to TRBD1 (5 bases). The CDR3 runs 16 residues. Trimming shortened V by 0 bases and J by 0 bases, and 13 bases separated the two germline ends. The germline gives CDR1 SGHRS, CDR2 YFSETQ. The full variable domain, rest sourced from reference TRBV5-1 and TRBJ2-7, is KAGVTQTPRYLIKTRGQQVTLSCSPISGHRSVSWYQQTPGQGLQFLFEYFSETQRNKGNFPGRFSGRQFSNSRSEMNVSTLELGDSALYLCASSLGRGMRSYEQYFGPGTRLTVT.